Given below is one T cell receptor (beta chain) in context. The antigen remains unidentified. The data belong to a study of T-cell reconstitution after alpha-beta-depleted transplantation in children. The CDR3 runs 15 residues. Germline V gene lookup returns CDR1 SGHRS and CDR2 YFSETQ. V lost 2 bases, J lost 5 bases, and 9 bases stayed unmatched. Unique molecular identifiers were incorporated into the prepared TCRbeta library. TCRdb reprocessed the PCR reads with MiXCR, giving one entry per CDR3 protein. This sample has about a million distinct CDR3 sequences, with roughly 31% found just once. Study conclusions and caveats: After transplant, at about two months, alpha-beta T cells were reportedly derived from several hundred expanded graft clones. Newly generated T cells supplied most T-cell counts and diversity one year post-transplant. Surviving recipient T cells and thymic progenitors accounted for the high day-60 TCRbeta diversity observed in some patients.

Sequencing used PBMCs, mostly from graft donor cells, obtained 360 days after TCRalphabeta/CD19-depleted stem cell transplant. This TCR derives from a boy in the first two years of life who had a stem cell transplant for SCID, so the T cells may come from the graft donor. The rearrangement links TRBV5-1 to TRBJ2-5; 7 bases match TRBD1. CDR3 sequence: CASSLRQGYGETQYF. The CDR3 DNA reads TGCGCCAGCAGCTTAAGACAGGGATATGGGGAGACCCAGTACTTC. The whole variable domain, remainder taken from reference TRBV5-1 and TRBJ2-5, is KAGVTQTPRYLIKTRGQQVTLSCSPISGHRSVSWYQQTPGQGLQFLFEYFSETQRNKGNFPGRFSGRQFSNSRSEMNVSTLELGDSALYLCASSLRQGYGETQYFGPGTRLLVL.